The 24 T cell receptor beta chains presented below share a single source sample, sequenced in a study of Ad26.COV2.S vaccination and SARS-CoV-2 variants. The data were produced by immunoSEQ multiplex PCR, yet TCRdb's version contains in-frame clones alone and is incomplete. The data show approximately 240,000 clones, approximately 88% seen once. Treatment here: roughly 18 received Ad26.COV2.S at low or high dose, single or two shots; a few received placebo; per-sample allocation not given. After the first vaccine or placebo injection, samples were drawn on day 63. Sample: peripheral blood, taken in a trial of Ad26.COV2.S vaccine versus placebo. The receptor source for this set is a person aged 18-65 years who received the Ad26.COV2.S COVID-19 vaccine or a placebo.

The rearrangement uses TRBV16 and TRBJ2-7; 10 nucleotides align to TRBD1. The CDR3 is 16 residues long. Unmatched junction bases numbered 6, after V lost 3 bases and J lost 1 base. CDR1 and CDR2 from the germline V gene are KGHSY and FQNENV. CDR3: CASSHMDRGSSYEQYF. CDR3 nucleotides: TGTGCCAGCAGCCACATGGACAGGGGGTCGTCCTACGAGCAGTACTTC. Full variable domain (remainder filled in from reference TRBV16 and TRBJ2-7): GEEVAQTPKHLVRGEGQKAKLYCAPIKGHSYVFWYQQVLKNEFKFLISFQNENVFDETGMPKERFSAKCLPNSPCSLEIQATKLEDSAVYFCASSHMDRGSSYEQYFGPGTRLTVT.

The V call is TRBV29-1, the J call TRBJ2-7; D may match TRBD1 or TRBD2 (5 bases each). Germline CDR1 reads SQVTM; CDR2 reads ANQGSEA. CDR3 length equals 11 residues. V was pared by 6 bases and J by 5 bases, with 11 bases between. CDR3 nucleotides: TGCAGCGTCGGGGACGTGAACGAGCAGTACTTC. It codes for CSVGDVNEQYF.

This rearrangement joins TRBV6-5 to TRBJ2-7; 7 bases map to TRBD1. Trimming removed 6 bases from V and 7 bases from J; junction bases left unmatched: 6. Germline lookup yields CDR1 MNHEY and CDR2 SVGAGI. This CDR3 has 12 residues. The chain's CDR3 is CASSPGQVEQYF. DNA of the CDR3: TGTGCCAGCAGCCCCGGACAGGTTGAGCAGTACTTC.

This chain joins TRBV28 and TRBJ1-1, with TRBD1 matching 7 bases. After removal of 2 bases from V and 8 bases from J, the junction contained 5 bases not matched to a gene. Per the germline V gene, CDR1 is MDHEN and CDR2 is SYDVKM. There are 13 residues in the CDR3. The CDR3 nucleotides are TGTGCCAGCAGTTTACTAGGGACAGCCGAAGCTTTCTTT. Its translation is CASSLLGTAEAFF.

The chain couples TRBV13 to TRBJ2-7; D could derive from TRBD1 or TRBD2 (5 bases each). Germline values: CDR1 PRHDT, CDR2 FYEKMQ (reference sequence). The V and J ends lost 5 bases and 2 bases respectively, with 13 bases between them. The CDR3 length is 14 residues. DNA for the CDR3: TGTGCCAGCAGCCTCTATCAGGGAGCCTACGAGCAGTACTTC. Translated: CASSLYQGAYEQYF.

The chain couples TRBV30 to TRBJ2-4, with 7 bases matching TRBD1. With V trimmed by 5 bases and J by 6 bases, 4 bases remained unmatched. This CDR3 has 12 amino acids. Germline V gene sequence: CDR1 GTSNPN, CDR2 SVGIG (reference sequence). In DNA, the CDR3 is TGTGCCTGGTCTGACAGGGCAAACATTCAGTACTTC. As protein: CAWSDRANIQYF.

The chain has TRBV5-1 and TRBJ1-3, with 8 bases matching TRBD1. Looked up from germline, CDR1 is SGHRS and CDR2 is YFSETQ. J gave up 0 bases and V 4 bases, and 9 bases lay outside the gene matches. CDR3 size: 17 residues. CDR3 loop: CASSLRTGSLSGNTIYF. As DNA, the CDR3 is TGCGCCAGCAGCCTGCGGACAGGGTCCCTCTCTGGAAACACCATATATTTT.

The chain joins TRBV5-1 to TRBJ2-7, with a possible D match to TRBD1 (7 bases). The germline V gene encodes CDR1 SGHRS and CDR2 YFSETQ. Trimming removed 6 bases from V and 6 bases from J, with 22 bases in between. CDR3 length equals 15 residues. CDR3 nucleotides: TGCGCCAGCACATCGCCGGCAGGGGGGTCGGGCGAGCAGTACTTC. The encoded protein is CASTSPAGGSGEQYF. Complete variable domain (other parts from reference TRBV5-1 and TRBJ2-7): KAGVTQTPRYLIKTRGQQVTLSCSPISGHRSVSWYQQTPGQGLQFLFEYFSETQRNKGNFPGRFSGRQFSNSRSEMNVSTLELGDSALYLCASTSPAGGSGEQYFGPGTRLTVT.

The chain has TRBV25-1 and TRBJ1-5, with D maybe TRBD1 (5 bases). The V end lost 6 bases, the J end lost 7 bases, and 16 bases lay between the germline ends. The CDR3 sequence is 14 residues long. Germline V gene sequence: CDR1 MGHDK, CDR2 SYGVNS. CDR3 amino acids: CASSQSGLGQPQHF. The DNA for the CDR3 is TGTGCCAGCAGCCAGTCAGGGCTAGGACAGCCCCAGCATTTT.

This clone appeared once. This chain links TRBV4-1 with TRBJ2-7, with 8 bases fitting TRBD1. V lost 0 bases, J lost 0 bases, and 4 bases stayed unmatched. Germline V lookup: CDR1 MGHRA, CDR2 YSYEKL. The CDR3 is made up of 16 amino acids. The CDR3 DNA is TGCGCCAGCAGCCAAGAGGGACAGGTCTTCTCCTACGAGCAGTACTTC. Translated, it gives CASSQEGQVFSYEQYF.

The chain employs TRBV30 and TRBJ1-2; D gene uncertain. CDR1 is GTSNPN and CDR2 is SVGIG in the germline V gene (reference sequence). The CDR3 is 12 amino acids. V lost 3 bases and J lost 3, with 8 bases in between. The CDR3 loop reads CAWRTDYYGYTF. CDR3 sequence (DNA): TGTGCCTGGAGAACGGACTACTATGGCTACACCTTC. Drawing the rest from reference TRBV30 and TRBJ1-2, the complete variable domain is SQTIHQWPATLVQPVGSPLSLECTVEGTSNPNLYWYRQAAGRGLQLLFYSVGIGQISSEVPQNLSASRPQDRQFILSSKKLLLSDSGFYLCAWRTDYYGYTFGSGTRLTVV.

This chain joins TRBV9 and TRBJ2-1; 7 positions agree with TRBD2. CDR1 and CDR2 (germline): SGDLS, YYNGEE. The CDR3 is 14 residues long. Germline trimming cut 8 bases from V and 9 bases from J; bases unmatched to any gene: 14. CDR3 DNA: TGTGCCAGTGGCGCAAGGGACTACATCTCTGAGCAGTTCTTC. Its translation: CASGARDYISEQFF.

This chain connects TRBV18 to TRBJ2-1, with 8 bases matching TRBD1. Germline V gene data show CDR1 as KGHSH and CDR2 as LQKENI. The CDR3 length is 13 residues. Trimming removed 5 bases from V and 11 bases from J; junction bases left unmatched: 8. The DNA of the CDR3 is TGTGCCAGCTCATCTGGACAGGGTAAAAAGCAGTTCTTC. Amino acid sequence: CASSSGQGKKQFF.

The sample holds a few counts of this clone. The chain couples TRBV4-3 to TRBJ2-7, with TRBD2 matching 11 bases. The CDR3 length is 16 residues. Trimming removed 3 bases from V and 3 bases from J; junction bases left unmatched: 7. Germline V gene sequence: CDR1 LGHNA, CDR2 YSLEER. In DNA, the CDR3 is TGCGCCAGCAGCCAGGAACTAGCGGGAGTGTTCTACGAGCAGTACTTC. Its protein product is CASSQELAGVFYEQYF.

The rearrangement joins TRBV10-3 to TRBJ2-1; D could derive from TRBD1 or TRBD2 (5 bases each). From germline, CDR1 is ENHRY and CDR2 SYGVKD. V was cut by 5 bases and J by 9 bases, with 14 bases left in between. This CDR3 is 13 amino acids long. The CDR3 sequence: CAISRDPWGEQFF. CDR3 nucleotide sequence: TGTGCCATCAGTCGGGACCCTTGGGGTGAGCAGTTCTTC.

In DNA form, the CDR3 reads TGTGCCAGCAGCTTGGCTGGCGGGAATAATGAAAAACTGTTTTTT. It is translated as CASSLAGGNNEKLFF. V usage is TRBV5-4 and J usage is TRBJ1-4, with D unclear. The CDR3 consists of 15 residues. Germline V gene data show CDR1 as SGHNT and CDR2 as YYREEE (reference sequence). The ends were cut back, 0 bases at V and 4 bases at J, with 10 bases in the middle.

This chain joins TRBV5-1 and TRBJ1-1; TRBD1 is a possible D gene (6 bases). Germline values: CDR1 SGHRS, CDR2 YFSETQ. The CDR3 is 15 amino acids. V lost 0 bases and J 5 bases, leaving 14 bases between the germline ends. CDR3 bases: TGCGCCAGCAGCTTGGCTCGGGGGGCCCGGACTGAAGCTTTCTTT. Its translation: CASSLARGARTEAFF.

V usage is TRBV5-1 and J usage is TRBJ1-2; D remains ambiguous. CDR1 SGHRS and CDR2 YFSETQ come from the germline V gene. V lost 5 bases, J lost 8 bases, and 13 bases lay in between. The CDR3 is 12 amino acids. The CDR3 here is CASRTEGGGYTF. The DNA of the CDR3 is TGCGCCAGCAGAACCGAGGGTGGGGGCTACACCTTC.

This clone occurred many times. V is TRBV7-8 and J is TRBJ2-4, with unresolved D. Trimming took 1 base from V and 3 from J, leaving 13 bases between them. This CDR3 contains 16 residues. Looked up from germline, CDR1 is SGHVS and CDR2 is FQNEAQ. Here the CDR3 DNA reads TGTGCCAGCAGCTTAGGCAGATTCGGTGGCAAAAACATTCAGTACTTC. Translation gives CASSLGRFGGKNIQYF.

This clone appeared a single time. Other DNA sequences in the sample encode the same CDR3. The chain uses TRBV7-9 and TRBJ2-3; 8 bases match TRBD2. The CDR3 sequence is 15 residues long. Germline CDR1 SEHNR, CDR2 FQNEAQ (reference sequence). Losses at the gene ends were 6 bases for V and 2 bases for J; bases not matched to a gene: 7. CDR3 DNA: TGTGCCAGCAGTCTGGCGGGGGGTTCCACAGATACGCAGTATTTT. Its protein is CASSLAGGSTDTQYF.

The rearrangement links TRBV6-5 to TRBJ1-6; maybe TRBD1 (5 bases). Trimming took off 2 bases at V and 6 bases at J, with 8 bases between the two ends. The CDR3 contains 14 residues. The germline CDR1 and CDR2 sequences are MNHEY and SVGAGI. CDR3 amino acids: CASSYRGSNSPLHF. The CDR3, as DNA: TGTGCCAGCAGTTACAGGGGTTCTAATTCACCCCTCCACTTT.

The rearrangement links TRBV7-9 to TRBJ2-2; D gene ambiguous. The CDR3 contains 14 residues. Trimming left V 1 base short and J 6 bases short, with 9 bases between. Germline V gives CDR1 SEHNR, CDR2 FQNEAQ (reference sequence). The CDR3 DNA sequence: TGTGCCAGCAGCTTAGAAGCTGATTCCGGGGAGCTGTTTTTT. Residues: CASSLEADSGELFF.

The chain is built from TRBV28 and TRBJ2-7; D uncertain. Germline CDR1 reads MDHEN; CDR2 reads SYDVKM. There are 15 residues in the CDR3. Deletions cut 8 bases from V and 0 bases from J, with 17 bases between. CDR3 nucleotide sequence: TGTGCCAGCCATTCGGGTCAGTTCAGCTCCTACGAGCAGTACTTC. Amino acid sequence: CASHSGQFSSYEQYF.

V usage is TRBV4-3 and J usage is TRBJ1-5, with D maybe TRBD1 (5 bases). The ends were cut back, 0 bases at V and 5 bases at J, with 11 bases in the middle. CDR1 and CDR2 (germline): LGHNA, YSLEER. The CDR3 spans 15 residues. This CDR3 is CASSQDQRGYQPQHF. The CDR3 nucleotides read TGCGCCAGCAGCCAAGATCAACGGGGGTATCAGCCCCAGCATTTT.